This is a list of T cell receptor beta chains from one sample in a study of radiotherapy plus CTLA-4 blockade in lung cancer. Repertoires were generated with immunoSEQ multiplex PCR, while TCRdb's copy carries only in-frame clones and drops some. The data hold roughly 98,000 clones, with approximately 83% observed a single time. The sequencing used peripheral blood, collected from a patient treated with radiotherapy plus ipilimumab. These receptors all stem from a human donor with non-small cell lung cancer that progressed on radiotherapy plus ipilimumab. Both conserved end residues are part of each CDR3. A D gene is named only where the DNA matches it firmly. The listing skips clone size in some rows; elsewhere it reads once, few, many or a size class.

V gene	clone size	J gene	D gene	CDR3 DNA	CDR3 protein
TRBV19	few	TRBJ2-7	.	TGTGCCAGTAGTATGAGGGTTACCCCTGGCGAGCAGTACTTC	CASSMRVTPGEQYF
TRBV6-6	.	TRBJ1-1	.	TGTGCCAGCAGGCTCACAGGTTCCATGAACACTGAAGCTTTCTTT	CASRLTGSMNTEAFF
TRBV7-8	.	TRBJ2-7	.	TGTGCCAGCATGCGACAGCCCTACGAGCAGTACTTC	CASMRQPYEQYF
TRBV7-2	.	TRBJ2-7	TRBD2	TGTGCCAGCAGCCCGCCACTAGCGGGACCTTCACCGTACTTC	CASSPPLAGPSPYF
TRBV7-2	.	TRBJ1-5	.	TGTGCCAGCAGCCCCTATTGGGCCCAGGATCAGCCCCAGCATTTT	CASSPYWAQDQPQHF
TRBV7-9	once	TRBJ2-5	.	TGTGCCAGCAGCCCAGGGGAGACCCAGTACTTC	CASSPGETQYF
TRBV5-1	.	TRBJ2-1	TRBD2	TGCGCCAGCGCGGGACTAGCGGGGGGGAGCTCCTACAATGAGCAGTTCTTC	CASAGLAGGSSYNEQFF
TRBV5-1	.	TRBJ1-2	.	TGCGCCAGCAGCTTGGCTGGGACATTATCTGGCTACACCTTC	CASSLAGTLSGYTF
TRBV2	.	TRBJ1-1	.	TGTGCCAGCAGTGGGAGCACTGAAGCTTTCTTT	CASSGSTEAFF
TRBV5-8	.	TRBJ1-1	.	TGTGCCAGCAGCTTGGAGGGTAGGGGCACTGAAGCTTTCTTT	CASSLEGRGTEAFF
TRBV23-1	.	TRBJ2-3	.	TGCGCCAGCAGTCGCGTAGGGGCATCGGATACGCAGTATTTT	CASSRVGASDTQYF
TRBV18	few	TRBJ2-7	.	TGTGCCAGCTCACCCTTTGAACGCTCCTACGAGCAGTACTTC	CASSPFERSYEQYF
TRBV6-1	.	TRBJ2-5	.	TGTGCCAGCAGACCTCGAGGGGCAGGAGAGACCCAGTACTTC	CASRPRGAGETQYF
TRBV5-4	once	TRBJ2-3	.	TGTGCCAGCAGCTTGTCTTCGGGGGTGGCAGATACGCAGTATTTT	CASSLSSGVADTQYF
TRBV7-2	.	TRBJ2-2	.	TGTGCCAGCAGCTTAGGGGGTACGACCGGGGAGCTGTTTTTT	CASSLGGTTGELFF
TRBV19	.	TRBJ1-2	TRBD1	TGTGCCAGTAGTATTCGGACAGGGGGTAACTATGGCTACACCTTC	CASSIRTGGNYGYTF
TRBV7-8	.	TRBJ2-1	TRBD2	TGTGCCAGCAGCTTAGCATCACTAGCGGGAGGCTATGAGCAGTTCTTC	CASSLASLAGGYEQFF
TRBV4-1	.	TRBJ1-5	.	TGCGCCAGCAGCCAAGTGGAGACCCATAGCAATCAGCCCCAGCATTTT	CASSQVETHSNQPQHF
TRBV7-9	once	TRBJ2-6	.	TGTGCCAGCACCCTCGGGGCAGGCTCTGGGGCCAACGTCCTGACTTTC	CASTLGAGSGANVLTF
TRBV6-5	.	TRBJ1-2	TRBD1	TGTGCCAGCAGCCTGGGACAGGGTAACTATGGCTACACCTTC	CASSLGQGNYGYTF
TRBV23-1	.	TRBJ2-2	.	TGCGCCAGCAGTCAATTCGCGCCCGAGCTGTTTTTT	CASSQFAPELFF
TRBV10-3	.	TRBJ1-1	.	TGTGCCATCAGTGAGGGGGGATTCGGCACTGAAGCTTTCTTT	CAISEGGFGTEAFF